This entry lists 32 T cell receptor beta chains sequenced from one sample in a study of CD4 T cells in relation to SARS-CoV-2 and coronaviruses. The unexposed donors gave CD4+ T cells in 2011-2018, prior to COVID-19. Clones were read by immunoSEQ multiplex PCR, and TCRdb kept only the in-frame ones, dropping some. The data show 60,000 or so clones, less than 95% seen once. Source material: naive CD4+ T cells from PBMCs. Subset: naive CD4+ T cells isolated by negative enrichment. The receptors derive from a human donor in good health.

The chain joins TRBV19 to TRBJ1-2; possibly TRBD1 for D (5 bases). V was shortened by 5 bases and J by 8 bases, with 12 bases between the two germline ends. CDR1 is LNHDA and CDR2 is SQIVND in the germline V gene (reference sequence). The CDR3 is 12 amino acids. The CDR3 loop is CASSRGKMGYTF. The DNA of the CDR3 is TGTGCCAGTAGTCGGGGGAAAATGGGCTACACCTTC.

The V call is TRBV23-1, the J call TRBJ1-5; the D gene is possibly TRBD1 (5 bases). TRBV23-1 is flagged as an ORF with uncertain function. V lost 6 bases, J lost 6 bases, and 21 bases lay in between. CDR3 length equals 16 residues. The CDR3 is CASSHAEGRESQPQHF. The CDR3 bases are TGCGCCAGCAGCCACGCCGAAGGCAGGGAATCTCAGCCCCAGCATTTT.

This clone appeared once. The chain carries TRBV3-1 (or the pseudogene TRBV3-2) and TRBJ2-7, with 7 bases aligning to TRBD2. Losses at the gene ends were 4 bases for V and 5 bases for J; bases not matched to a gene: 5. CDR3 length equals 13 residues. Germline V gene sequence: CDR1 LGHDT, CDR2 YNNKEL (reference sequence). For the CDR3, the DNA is TGTGCCAGCAGCCTAAGCGGGACCAACGAGCAGTACTTC. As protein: CASSLSGTNEQYF.

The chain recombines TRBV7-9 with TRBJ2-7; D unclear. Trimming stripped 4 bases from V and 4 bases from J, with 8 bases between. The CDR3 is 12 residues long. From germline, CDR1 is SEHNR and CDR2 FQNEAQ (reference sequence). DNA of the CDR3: TGTGCCAGCAGCTCGACACGATACGAGCAGTACTTC. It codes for CASSSTRYEQYF.

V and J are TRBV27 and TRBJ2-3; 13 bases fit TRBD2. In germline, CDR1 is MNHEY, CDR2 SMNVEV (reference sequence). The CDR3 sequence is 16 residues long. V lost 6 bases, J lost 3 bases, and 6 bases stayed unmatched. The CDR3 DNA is TGTGCCAGCAGGCCCTGGACTAGCGGGAGAACAGATACGCAGTATTTT. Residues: CASRPWTSGRTDTQYF.

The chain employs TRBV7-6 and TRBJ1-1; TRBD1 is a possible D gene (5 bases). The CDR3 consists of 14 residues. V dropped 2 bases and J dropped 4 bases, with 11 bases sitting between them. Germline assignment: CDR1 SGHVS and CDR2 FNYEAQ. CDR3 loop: CASSLLGGITEAFF. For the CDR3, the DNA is TGTGCCAGCAGCTTACTGGGGGGGATCACTGAAGCTTTCTTT.

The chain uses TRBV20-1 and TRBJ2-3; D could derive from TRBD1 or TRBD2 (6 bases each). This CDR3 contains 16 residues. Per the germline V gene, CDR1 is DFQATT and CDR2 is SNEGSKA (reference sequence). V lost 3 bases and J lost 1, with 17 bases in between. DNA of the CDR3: TGCAGTGCTAGTATCGGGGGCTGGATGGGCACAGATACGCAGTATTTT. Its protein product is CSASIGGWMGTDTQYF.

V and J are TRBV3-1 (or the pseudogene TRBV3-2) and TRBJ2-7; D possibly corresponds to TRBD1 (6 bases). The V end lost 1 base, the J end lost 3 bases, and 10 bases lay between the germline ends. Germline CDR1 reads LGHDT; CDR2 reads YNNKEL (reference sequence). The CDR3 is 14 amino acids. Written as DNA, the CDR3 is TGTGCCAGCAGCCAAGTCGAGACAGGCTACGAGCAGTACTTC. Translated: CASSQVETGYEQYF.

The CDR3 bases are TGTGCCAGCAATGAGGACAGCTTAACTCAAGAGACCCAGTACTTC. Translated, it gives CASNEDSLTQETQYF. The chain combines TRBV2 with TRBJ2-5; D may be TRBD1 (6 bases). The CDR3 spans 15 residues. Trimming pared 7 bases from V and 2 bases from J, leaving 17 bases between. Per germline, CDR1 SNHLY and CDR2 FYNNEI.

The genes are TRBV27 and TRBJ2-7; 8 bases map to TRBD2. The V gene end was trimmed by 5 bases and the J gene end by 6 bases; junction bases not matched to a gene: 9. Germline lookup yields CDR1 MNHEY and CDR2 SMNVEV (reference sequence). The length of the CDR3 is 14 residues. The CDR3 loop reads CASSPMRTSTEQYF. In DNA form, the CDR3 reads TGTGCCAGCAGTCCTATGCGGACTAGCACCGAGCAGTACTTC.

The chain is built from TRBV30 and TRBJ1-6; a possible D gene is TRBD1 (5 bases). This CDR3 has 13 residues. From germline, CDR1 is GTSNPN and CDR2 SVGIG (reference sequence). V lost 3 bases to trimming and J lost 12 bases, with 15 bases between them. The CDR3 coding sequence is TGTGCCTGGAGCCAGCGGGGCGGGTTACCCCTCCACTTT. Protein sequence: CAWSQRGGLPLHF.

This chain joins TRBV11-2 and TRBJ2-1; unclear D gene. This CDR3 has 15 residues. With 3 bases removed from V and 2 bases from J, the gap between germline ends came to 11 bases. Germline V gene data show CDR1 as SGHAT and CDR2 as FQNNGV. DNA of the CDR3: TGTGCCAGCAGCTTTGTGGGATCCCCCTACAATGAGCAGTTCTTC. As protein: CASSFVGSPYNEQFF.

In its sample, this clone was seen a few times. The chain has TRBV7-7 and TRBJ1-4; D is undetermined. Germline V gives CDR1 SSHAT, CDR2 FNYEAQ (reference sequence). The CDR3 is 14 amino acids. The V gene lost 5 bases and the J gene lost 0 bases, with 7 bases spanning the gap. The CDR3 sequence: CASSPGATNEKLFF. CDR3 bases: TGTGCCAGCAGCCCCGGGGCAACTAATGAAAAACTGTTTTTT. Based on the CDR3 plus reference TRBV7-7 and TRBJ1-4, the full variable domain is GAGVSQSPRYKVTKRGQDVTLRCDPISSHATLYWYQQALGQGPEFLTYFNYEAQPDKSGLPSDRFSAERPEGSISTLTIQRTEQRDSAMYRCASSPGATNEKLFFGSGTQLSVL.

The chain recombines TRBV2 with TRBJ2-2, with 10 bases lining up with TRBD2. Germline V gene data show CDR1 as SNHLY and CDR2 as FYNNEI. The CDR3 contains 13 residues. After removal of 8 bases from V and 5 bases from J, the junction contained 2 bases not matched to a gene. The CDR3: CASQAGGTGELFF. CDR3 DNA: TGTGCCAGCCAAGCGGGAGGGACCGGGGAGCTGTTTTTT.

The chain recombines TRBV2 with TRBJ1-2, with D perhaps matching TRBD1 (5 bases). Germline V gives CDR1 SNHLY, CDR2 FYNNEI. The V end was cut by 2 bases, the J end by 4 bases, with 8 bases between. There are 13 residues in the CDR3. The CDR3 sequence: CASSEQGGYGYTF. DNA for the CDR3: TGTGCCAGCAGTGAACAGGGCGGCTATGGCTACACCTTC.

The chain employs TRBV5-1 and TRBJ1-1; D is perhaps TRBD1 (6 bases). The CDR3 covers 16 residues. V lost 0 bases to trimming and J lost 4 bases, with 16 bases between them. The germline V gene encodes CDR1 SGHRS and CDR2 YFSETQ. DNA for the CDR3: TGCGCCAGCAGCTTGGTAGGGGGACGTTATTTCACTGAAGCTTTCTTT. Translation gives CASSLVGGRYFTEAFF.

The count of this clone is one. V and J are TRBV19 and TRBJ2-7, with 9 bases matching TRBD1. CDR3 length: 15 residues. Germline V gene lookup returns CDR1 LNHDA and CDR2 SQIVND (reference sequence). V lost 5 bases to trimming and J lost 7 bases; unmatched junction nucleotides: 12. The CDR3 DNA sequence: TGTGCCAGTAGTCCCCGGGACAGGGTGAGTGGAGAGCAGTACTTC. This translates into CASSPRDRVSGEQYF.

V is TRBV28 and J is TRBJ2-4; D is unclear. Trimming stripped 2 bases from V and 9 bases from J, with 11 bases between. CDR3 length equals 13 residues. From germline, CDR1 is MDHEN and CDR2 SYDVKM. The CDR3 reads CASSLDVQRIQYF. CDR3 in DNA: TGTGCCAGCAGTTTAGATGTACAGCGCATTCAGTACTTC.

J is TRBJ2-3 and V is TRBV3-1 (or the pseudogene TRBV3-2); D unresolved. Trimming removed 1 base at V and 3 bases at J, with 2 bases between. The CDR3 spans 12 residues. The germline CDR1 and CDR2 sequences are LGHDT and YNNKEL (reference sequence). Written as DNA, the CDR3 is TGTGCCAGCAGCCAAGCAACAGATACGCAGTATTTT. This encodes CASSQATDTQYF.

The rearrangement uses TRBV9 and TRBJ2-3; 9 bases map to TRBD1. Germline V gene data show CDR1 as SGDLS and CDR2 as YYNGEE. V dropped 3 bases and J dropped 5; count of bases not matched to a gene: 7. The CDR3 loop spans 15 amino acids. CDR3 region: CASSAGQGIGDTQYF. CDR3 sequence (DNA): TGTGCCAGCAGCGCGGGACAGGGTATCGGAGATACGCAGTATTTT.

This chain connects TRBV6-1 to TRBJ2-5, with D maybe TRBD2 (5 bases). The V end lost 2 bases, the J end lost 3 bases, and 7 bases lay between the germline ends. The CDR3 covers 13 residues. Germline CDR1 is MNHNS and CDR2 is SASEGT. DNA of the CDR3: TGTGCCAGCAGTGAATCGGGGAAAGAGACCCAGTACTTC. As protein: CASSESGKETQYF.

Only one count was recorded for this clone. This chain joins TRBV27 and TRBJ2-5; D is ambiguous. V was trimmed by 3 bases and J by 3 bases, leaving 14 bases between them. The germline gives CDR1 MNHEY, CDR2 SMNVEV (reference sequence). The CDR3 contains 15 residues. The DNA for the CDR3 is TGTGCCAGCAGTTTTCATCCCAAACGGAAAGAGACCCAGTACTTC. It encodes CASSFHPKRKETQYF.

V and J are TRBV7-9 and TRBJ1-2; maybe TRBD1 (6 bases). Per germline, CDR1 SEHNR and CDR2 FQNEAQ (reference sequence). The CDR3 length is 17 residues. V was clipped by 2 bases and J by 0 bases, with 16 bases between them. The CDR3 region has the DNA TGTGCCAGCAGCTTACAGGGACAAACCTTAGCTAACTATGGCTACACCTTC. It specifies CASSLQGQTLANYGYTF.

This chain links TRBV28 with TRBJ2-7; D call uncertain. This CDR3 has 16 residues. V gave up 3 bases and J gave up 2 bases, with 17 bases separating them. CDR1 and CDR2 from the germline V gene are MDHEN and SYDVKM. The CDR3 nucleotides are TGTGCCAGCAGTTTGTTTGGTAGAGGCAGCGCCTACGAGCAGTACTTC. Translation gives CASSLFGRGSAYEQYF.

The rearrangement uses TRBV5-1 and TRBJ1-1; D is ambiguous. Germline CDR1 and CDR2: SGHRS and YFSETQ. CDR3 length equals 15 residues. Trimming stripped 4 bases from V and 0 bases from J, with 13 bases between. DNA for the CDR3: TGCGCCAGCAGCCCAGACGGATATATGAACACTGAAGCTTTCTTT. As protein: CASSPDGYMNTEAFF.

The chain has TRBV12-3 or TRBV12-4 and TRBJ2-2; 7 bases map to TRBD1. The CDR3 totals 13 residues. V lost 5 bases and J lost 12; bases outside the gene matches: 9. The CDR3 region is CASSQRQGAKLFF. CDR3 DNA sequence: TGTGCCAGCAGTCAAAGACAGGGTGCCAAGCTGTTTTTT.

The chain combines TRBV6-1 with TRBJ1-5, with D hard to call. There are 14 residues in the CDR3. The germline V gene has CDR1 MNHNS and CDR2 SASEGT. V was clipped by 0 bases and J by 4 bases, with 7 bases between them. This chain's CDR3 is CASSEAQRNQPQHF. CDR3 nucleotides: TGTGCCAGCAGTGAAGCCCAAAGAAATCAGCCCCAGCATTTT.

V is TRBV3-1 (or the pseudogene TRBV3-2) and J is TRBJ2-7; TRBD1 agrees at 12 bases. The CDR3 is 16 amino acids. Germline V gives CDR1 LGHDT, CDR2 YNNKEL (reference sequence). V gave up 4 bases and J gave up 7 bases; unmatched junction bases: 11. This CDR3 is CASSRLSGQGAGEQYF. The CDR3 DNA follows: TGTGCCAGCAGCCGCCTATCGGGACAGGGGGCTGGTGAGCAGTACTTC.

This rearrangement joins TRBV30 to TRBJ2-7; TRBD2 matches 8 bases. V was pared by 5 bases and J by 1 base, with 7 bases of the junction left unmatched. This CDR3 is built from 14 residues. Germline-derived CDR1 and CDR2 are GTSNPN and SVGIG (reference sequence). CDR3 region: CAWDGRGGSYEQYF. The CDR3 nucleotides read TGTGCCTGGGACGGGAGGGGGGGATCCTACGAGCAGTACTTC.

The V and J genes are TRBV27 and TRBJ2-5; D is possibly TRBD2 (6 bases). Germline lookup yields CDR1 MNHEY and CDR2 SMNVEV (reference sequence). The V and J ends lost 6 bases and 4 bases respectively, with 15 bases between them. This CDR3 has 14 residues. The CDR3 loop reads CASRGTVGGETQYF. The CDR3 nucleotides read TGTGCCAGCAGGGGGACGGTGGGAGGAGAGACCCAGTACTTC.

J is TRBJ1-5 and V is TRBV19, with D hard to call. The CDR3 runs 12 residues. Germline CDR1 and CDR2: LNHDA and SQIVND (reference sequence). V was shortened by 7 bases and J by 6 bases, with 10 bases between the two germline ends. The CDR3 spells CASNLGVQPQHF. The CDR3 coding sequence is TGTGCCAGTAATTTGGGTGTTCAGCCCCAGCATTTT. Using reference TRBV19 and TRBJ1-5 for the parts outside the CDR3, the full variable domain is DGGITQSPKYLFRKEGQNVTLSCEQNLNHDAMYWYRQDPGQGLRLIYYSQIVNDFQKGDIAEGYSVSREKKESFPLTVTSAQKNPTAFYLCASNLGVQPQHFGDGTRLSIL.

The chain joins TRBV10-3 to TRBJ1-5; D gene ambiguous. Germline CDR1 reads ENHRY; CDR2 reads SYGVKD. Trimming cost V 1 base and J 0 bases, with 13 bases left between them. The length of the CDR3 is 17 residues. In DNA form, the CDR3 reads TGTGCCATCAGTGAGTTGAGCCTGGGATATAGCAATCAGCCCCAGCATTTT. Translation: CAISELSLGYSNQPQHF.